One sample yielded the 26 T cell receptor beta chains listed below, sequenced in a study of blood T cell repertoires in COVID-19. The assay was immunoSEQ multiplex PCR, and TCRdb's table has in-frame clones only and misses some. The repertoire holds a few hundred thousand clones, less than 85% seen once, with under 20% in the top ten. The sample was PBMCs or T cells enriched from blood (not recorded which). The source of these receptors is a man aged 35 to 55 who had recovered from COVID-19.

This clone was recorded only once. The gene calls are TRBV9 and TRBJ2-7; 9 nucleotides agree with TRBD1. The CDR3 has 14 residues. Germline V gene data show CDR1 as SGDLS and CDR2 as YYNGEE. V was pared by 3 bases and J by 2 bases, with 3 bases of the junction left unmatched. The DNA of the CDR3 is TGTGCCAGCAGCGCGACAGGGGGGACCTACGAGCAGTACTTC. It codes for CASSATGGTYEQYF.

This sequence joins TRBV7-9 and TRBJ2-7; D unclear. The CDR3 contains 15 residues. V was shortened by 4 bases and J by 0 bases, with 13 bases between the two germline ends. Germline V gene data show CDR1 as SEHNR and CDR2 as FQNEAQ (reference sequence). The CDR3 loop reads CASSSYNLGSYEQYF. Here the CDR3 DNA reads TGTGCCAGCAGCTCCTATAATCTCGGCTCCTACGAGCAGTACTTC. Using reference TRBV7-9 and TRBJ2-7 for the parts outside the CDR3, the full variable domain is DTGVSQNPRHKITKRGQNVTFRCDPISEHNRLYWYRQTLGQGPEFLTYFQNEAQLEKSRLLSDRFSAERPKGSFSTLEIQRTEQGDSAMYLCASSSYNLGSYEQYFGPGTRLTVT.

The rearrangement joins TRBV24-1 to TRBJ2-1; TRBD1 agrees at 9 bases. Germline V lookup: CDR1 KGHDR, CDR2 SFDVKD. This CDR3 spans 16 amino acids. Unmatched junction bases numbered 9, after V lost 4 bases and J lost 6 bases. CDR3 region: CATSDRGQGGVNEQFF. The CDR3 region has the DNA TGTGCCACCAGTGACCGGGGACAGGGTGGGGTCAATGAGCAGTTCTTC.

V and J are TRBV9 and TRBJ1-2, with D perhaps matching TRBD1 (5 bases). This CDR3 spans 15 amino acids. Germline V gene sequence: CDR1 SGDLS, CDR2 YYNGEE. V was trimmed by 0 bases and J by 4 bases, leaving 13 bases between them. The DNA for the CDR3 is TGTGCCAGCAGCGTAGAGGCCAGGGAGGGCTATGGCTACACCTTC. As protein: CASSVEAREGYGYTF.

The V gene is TRBV14, the J gene TRBJ2-7; 9 bases are a match to TRBD1. In germline, CDR1 is SGHDN, CDR2 FVKESK. There are 17 residues in the CDR3. Unmatched junction bases numbered 13, after V lost 4 bases and J lost 3 bases. The CDR3 nucleotides are TGTGCCAGCAGCCTAACAGGGGGCCCGGCTAGAAGCTACGAGCAGTACTTC. Translating it yields CASSLTGGPARSYEQYF.

The chain links TRBV30 to TRBJ2-1; D may be TRBD2 (5 bases). The CDR3 is made up of 16 amino acids. Germline V gene sequence: CDR1 GTSNPN, CDR2 SVGIG (reference sequence). Trimming left V 0 bases short and J 5 bases short, with 17 bases between. CDR3 in amino acids: CAWSVMRRRLHNEQFF. CDR3 DNA sequence: TGTGCCTGGAGTGTAATGAGGCGGAGGCTACACAATGAGCAGTTCTTC.

The CDR3 DNA sequence: TGTGCCAGCAGCCCCGGACTAGCGGGAAAAGAGACCCAGTACTTC. This sequence encodes CASSPGLAGKETQYF. This rearrangement joins TRBV5-8 to TRBJ2-5; 12 bases are shared with TRBD2. Germline V gives CDR1 SGHTS, CDR2 YDEGEE. The junction had 4 bases not matched to a gene; V was cut back by 4 bases and J by 3 bases. The CDR3 covers 15 residues.

The CDR3 region is CASSLAAGGKQYF. In nucleotides, the CDR3 is TGCGCCAGCAGCTTGGCGGCAGGGGGCAAGCAGTACTTC. The V gene is TRBV5-1, the J gene TRBJ2-7; 8 bases match TRBD1. Losses at the gene ends were 0 bases for V and 8 bases for J; bases not matched to a gene: 4. In germline, CDR1 is SGHRS, CDR2 YFSETQ. This CDR3 is 13 amino acids long.

The chain carries TRBV6-5 and TRBJ2-7; 8 positions match TRBD2. The CDR3 sequence is 14 residues long. Germline CDR1 reads MNHEY; CDR2 reads SVGAGI. V lost 5 bases and J lost 0; bases outside the gene matches: 3. The CDR3 bases are TGTGCCAGCAGTACTAGCGGACACTCCTACGAGCAGTACTTC. It is translated as CASSTSGHSYEQYF.

A few counts support this clone. The chain couples TRBV2 to TRBJ1-1; TRBD1 is a possible D gene (6 bases). Germline V gene lookup returns CDR1 SNHLY and CDR2 FYNNEI. V lost 3 bases and J 4 bases, leaving 15 bases between the germline ends. The CDR3 sequence is 15 residues long. In nucleotides, the CDR3 is TGTGCCAGCAGTGAGGACAGCCCGGGGATCACTGAAGCTTTCTTT. It codes for CASSEDSPGITEAFF.

This clone appeared once. The V and J genes are TRBV12-3 or TRBV12-4 and TRBJ1-5; 7 bases agree with TRBD1. CDR3 size: 13 residues. V shed 4 bases, J shed 5 bases, and the junction held 2 bases outside the gene matches. The CDR3 sequence is CASSSGGDQPQHF. Written as DNA, the CDR3 is TGTGCCAGCAGTTCAGGGGGAGATCAGCCCCAGCATTTT.

The chain has TRBV7-3 and TRBJ2-2, with D unresolved. Trimming left V 2 bases short and J 1 base short, with 5 bases between. CDR1 SGHTA and CDR2 FQGTGA come from the germline V gene. There are 14 residues in the CDR3. In DNA form, the CDR3 reads TGTGCCAGCAGCTTATTCCAGAACACCGGGGAGCTGTTTTTT. It codes for CASSLFQNTGELFF.

The gene calls are TRBV5-6 and TRBJ1-4, with D tentatively TRBD1 (5 bases). There are 14 residues in the CDR3. V dropped 1 base and J dropped 7 bases, with 11 bases sitting between them. The germline CDR1 and CDR2 sequences are SGHDT and YYEEEE. The CDR3 bases are TGTGCCAGCAGCTTGCGACAGACTCTTGAAAAACTGTTTTTT. This translates into CASSLRQTLEKLFF. Together with reference TRBV5-6 and TRBJ1-4, the CDR3 gives the full variable domain: DAGVTQSPTHLIKTRGQQVTLRCSPKSGHDTVSWYQQALGQGPQFIFQYYEEEERQRGNFPDRFSGHQFPNYSSELNVNALLLGDSALYLCASSLRQTLEKLFFGSGTQLSVL.

The V gene is TRBV7-2, the J gene TRBJ2-3; D gene unclear. Trimming left V 1 base short and J 6 bases short, with 11 bases between. The CDR3 runs 14 residues. The germline V gene has CDR1 SGHTA and CDR2 FQGNSA. CDR3 DNA sequence: TGTGCCAGCAGCTTAGGCCTGCCCAGGGATACGCAGTATTTT. Its protein is CASSLGLPRDTQYF.

This chain uses TRBV24-1 with TRBJ2-7; 10 bases line up with TRBD1. Germline-derived CDR1 and CDR2 are KGHDR and SFDVKD. This CDR3 is 16 amino acids long. V was clipped by 5 bases and J by 3 bases; unmatched bases: 9. CDR3 nucleotides: TGTGCCACCAGTGCGACTACCGGGACAGGGGACTACGAGCAGTACTTC. Translation: CATSATTGTGDYEQYF.

This chain's CDR3 is CASSQKGYEQYF. As DNA, the CDR3 is TGTGCCAGCAGTCAGAAGGGGTACGAGCAGTACTTC. J is TRBJ2-7 and V is TRBV28; possible D gene TRBD1, 5 bases. The germline CDR1 and CDR2 sequences are MDHEN and SYDVKM. This CDR3 region has 12 residues. Trimming stripped 5 bases from V and 4 bases from J, with 9 bases between.

The CDR3 spells CASSWQPGGFSYEQYF. In DNA, the CDR3 is TGTGCCAGCAGTTGGCAACCAGGGGGATTCTCCTACGAGCAGTACTTC. V is TRBV6-5 and J is TRBJ2-7; 7 bases agree with TRBD1. The CDR3 contains 16 residues. Trimming cost V 4 bases and J 0 bases; bases outside gene matches: 9. Germline V gives CDR1 MNHEY, CDR2 SVGAGI.

The rearrangement links TRBV15 to TRBJ1-2, with a tentative D call TRBD1 (5 bases). The CDR3 covers 14 residues. Per the germline V gene, CDR1 is LNHNV and CDR2 is YYDKDF (reference sequence). V lost 1 base to trimming and J lost 4 bases, with 10 bases between them. CDR3 DNA sequence: TGTGCCACCAGCAGAGCCCGGGGGAGCTATGGCTACACCTTC. Translated: CATSRARGSYGYTF.

The chain couples TRBV5-8 to TRBJ1-3; D is perhaps TRBD1 (5 bases). V was pared by 4 bases and J by 2 bases, with 19 bases between. The CDR3 spans 17 residues. The germline V gene encodes CDR1 SGHTS and CDR2 YDEGEE. CDR3 loop: CASSLYLTTGTGNTIYF. CDR3 nucleotide sequence: TGTGCCAGCAGCCTATATCTAACCACAGGAACTGGAAACACCATATATTTT. The full variable domain, with the rest looked up from reference TRBV5-8 and TRBJ1-3, is EAGVTQSPTHLIKTRGQQATLRCSPISGHTSVYWYQQALGLGLQFLLWYDEGEERNRGNFPPRFSGRQFPNYSSELNVNALELEDSALYLCASSLYLTTGTGNTIYFGEGSWLTVV.

CDR3 sequence (DNA): TGTGCCAGCAGCCTGGGTGGGACAGGGGATGGAAACACCATATATTTT. Its translation is CASSLGGTGDGNTIYF. The chain couples TRBV5-4 to TRBJ1-3; 10 bases line up with TRBD1. This CDR3 has 16 residues. Germline-derived CDR1 and CDR2 are SGHNT and YYREEE (reference sequence). J gave up 3 bases and V 4 bases, and 7 bases lay outside the gene matches.

CDR3 bases: TGCGCCAGCAGCCGCCTTACTCGGCGGTGGGGCTACACCTTC. It encodes CASSRLTRRWGYTF. The rearrangement links TRBV4-1 to TRBJ1-2, with D hard to call. Germline V CDR1 and CDR2: MGHRA, YSYEKL. The V end was cut by 4 bases, the J end by 8 bases, with 17 bases between. CDR3 length: 14 amino acids.

V gene TRBV29-1 combines with J gene TRBJ1-5; the match to TRBD1 covers 7 bases. The V and J ends lost 6 bases and 4 bases, in that order; junction bases with no gene match: 6. Germline CDR1 is SQVTM and CDR2 is ANQGSEA. The CDR3 consists of 13 residues. This CDR3 reads CSVNTGVNQPQHF. DNA for the CDR3: TGCAGCGTGAACACAGGGGTGAATCAGCCCCAGCATTTT.

The CDR3 reads CASSDPLRGAGDTQYF. CDR3 sequence (DNA): TGTGCCAGCAGCGACCCTTTGCGGGGAGCAGGAGATACGCAGTATTTT. The chain uses TRBV7-9 and TRBJ2-3; TRBD2 is a possible D gene (6 bases). V dropped 5 bases and J dropped 5 bases, with 20 bases sitting between them. The CDR3 loop spans 16 amino acids. Germline CDR1 SEHNR, CDR2 FQNEAQ (reference sequence). Drawing the rest from reference TRBV7-9 and TRBJ2-3, the complete variable domain is DTGVSQNPRHKITKRGQNVTFRCDPISEHNRLYWYRQTLGQGPEFLTYFQNEAQLEKSRLLSDRFSAERPKGSFSTLEIQRTEQGDSAMYLCASSDPLRGAGDTQYFGPGTRLTVL.

The chain carries TRBV7-2 and TRBJ2-3, with 9 bases that match TRBD2. The CDR3 is 15 amino acids. V lost 1 base and J lost 6; bases outside the gene matches: 5. Germline CDR1 and CDR2: SGHTA and FQGNSA. For the CDR3, the DNA is TGTGCCAGCAGCTTAGGCGGCGGGAGGGGTGATACGCAGTATTTT. Encoded protein: CASSLGGGRGDTQYF.

The V gene is TRBV9, the J gene TRBJ2-7; perhaps TRBD1 as D (5 bases). CDR1 and CDR2 (germline): SGDLS, YYNGEE. The CDR3 spans 13 residues. V lost 3 bases and J lost 4, with 11 bases in between. The CDR3 is CASSENSGYEQYF. The CDR3, as DNA: TGTGCCAGCAGCGAAAACTCAGGGTACGAGCAGTACTTC.

This clone was seen once. The J gene is TRBJ2-1, the V gene TRBV6-6, with 9 bases that match TRBD1. The CDR3 has 14 amino acids. V lost 5 bases, J lost 8 bases, and 7 bases stayed unmatched. Germline CDR1 reads MNHNY; CDR2 reads SVGAGI (reference sequence). The CDR3, as DNA: TGTGCCAGCAGTCGTACCACAGGGGGCGATGAGCAGTTCTTC. Translated: CASSRTTGGDEQFF.